The 17 T cell receptor beta chains given below trace back to one sample, sequenced in a study of cytomegalovirus exposure and HLA in healthy donors. The PCR employed 60 Vbeta primers together with 13 Jbeta primers. Clones were sequenced by immunoSEQ multiplex PCR, and TCRdb holds only the in-frame ones, with some missing. In the table there are fewer than 200,000 clones, around 79% of which are singletons. Sequenced: PBMCs. These receptors were collected from a woman aged 45-65 years in good health and CMV-seropositive.

The chain links TRBV7-2 to TRBJ1-2, with D possibly matching TRBD1 (5 bases). The CDR3 extends over 15 amino acids. Germline values: CDR1 SGHTA, CDR2 FQGNSA. The V gene lost 8 bases and the J gene lost 4 bases, with 20 bases spanning the gap. The CDR3 protein is CASSTGGLGGYGYTF. The CDR3, as DNA: TGTGCCAGCTCGACGGGAGGACTCGGGGGCTATGGCTACACCTTC.

The chain links TRBV6-6 to TRBJ1-2, with a possible D match to TRBD1 (6 bases). The germline CDR1 and CDR2 sequences are MNHNY and SVGAGI (reference sequence). This CDR3 region has 15 residues. Trimming cost V 5 bases and J 7 bases, with 20 bases left between them. CDR3 DNA: TGTGCCAGCAGTACTCAGTGGACAGACCAAAGTGGCTACACCTTC. This sequence encodes CASSTQWTDQSGYTF.

This chain links TRBV27 with TRBJ2-5; 8 nucleotides align to TRBD1. J gave up 2 bases and V 3 bases, and 11 bases lay outside the gene matches. The CDR3 contains 17 residues. From germline, CDR1 is MNHEY and CDR2 SMNVEV (reference sequence). The CDR3 coding sequence is TGTGCCAGCAGTTTCCGATACAGGGGGACTTCTCAAGAGACCCAGTACTTC. It codes for CASSFRYRGTSQETQYF.

This chain links TRBV6-1 with TRBJ2-5, with 9 nucleotides matching TRBD1. Germline CDR1 and CDR2: MNHNS and SASEGT. V gave up 4 bases and J gave up 5 bases; unmatched junction bases: 8. This CDR3 has 15 residues. The CDR3 nucleotides read TGTGCCAGCAGTGGGACAGGGGTATACGGGGAGACCCAGTACTTC. Its protein is CASSGTGVYGETQYF.

The J gene is TRBJ2-5, the V gene TRBV25-1; TRBD1 agrees at 7 bases. Germline V gene sequence: CDR1 MGHDK, CDR2 SYGVNS. Trimming removed 4 bases from V and 5 bases from J; junction bases left unmatched: 4. The CDR3 is 13 residues long. Written as DNA, the CDR3 is TGTGCCAGCAGTGGAGGGGGCGGGGAGACCCAGTACTTC. It yields the protein CASSGGGGETQYF.

As concerns this clone: Different DNA sequences within this sample yield the same CDR3. CDR3 nucleotides: TGTGCCAGCAGTTACTCTGGACAGGGGGCATACGAGCAGTACTTC. Its translation is CASSYSGQGAYEQYF. The rearrangement uses TRBV6-5 and TRBJ2-7; 11 bases are shared with TRBD1. The V segment lost 0 bases and the J segment 4 bases; nucleotides outside the gene matches: 2. Germline V gives CDR1 MNHEY, CDR2 SVGAGI. This CDR3 is 15 amino acids long.

This clone was detected only a few times. The chain links TRBV7-2 to TRBJ1-3; D call uncertain. CDR3 size: 15 residues. Trimming cost V 1 base and J 2 bases, with 9 bases left between them. The germline gives CDR1 SGHTA, CDR2 FQGNSA. CDR3 in DNA: TGTGCCAGCAGCTTAGTGGCTGGAGCTGGAAACACCATATATTTT. It specifies CASSLVAGAGNTIYF.

The chain combines TRBV7-9 with TRBJ1-1, with 9 bases fitting TRBD1. Germline CDR1 SEHNR, CDR2 FQNEAQ (reference sequence). The CDR3 consists of 14 residues. V gave up 5 bases and J gave up 11 bases; unmatched junction bases: 12. This CDR3 is CASSTTGGAESAFF. CDR3 DNA sequence: TGTGCCAGCAGCACAACAGGGGGCGCGGAGTCGGCTTTCTTT. Filled out from reference TRBV7-9 and TRBJ1-1, the complete variable domain reads DTGVSQNPRHKITKRGQNVTFRCDPISEHNRLYWYRQTLGQGPEFLTYFQNEAQLEKSRLLSDRFSAERPKGSFSTLEIQRTEQGDSAMYLCASSTTGGAESAFFGQGTRLTVV.

This sequence joins TRBV2 and TRBJ2-1; 12 bases map to TRBD2. The CDR3 is made up of 15 amino acids. The germline V gene encodes CDR1 SNHLY and CDR2 FYNNEI. The V segment lost 5 bases and the J segment 5 bases; nucleotides outside the gene matches: 4. In DNA form, the CDR3 reads TGTGCCAGCAGTCTTCTAGCGGGGGGGGACAATGAGCAGTTCTTC. Protein product: CASSLLAGGDNEQFF.

This clone was picked up one time. The J gene is TRBJ2-5, the V gene TRBV5-4; tentative D call: TRBD1 (6 bases). The germline V and J ends were trimmed by 8 bases and 5 bases, with 16 bases remaining between them. Germline V CDR1 and CDR2: SGHNT, YYREEE (reference sequence). The CDR3 loop spans 13 amino acids. CDR3 protein: CASLMQGSETQYF. In DNA form, the CDR3 reads TGTGCCAGTCTAATGCAGGGGAGCGAGACCCAGTACTTC.

The chain is built from TRBV28 and TRBJ1-1; D not resolved. Germline V gives CDR1 MDHEN, CDR2 SYDVKM. The V end was cut by 5 bases, the J end by 1 base, with 8 bases between. The CDR3 runs to 13 residues. CDR3 sequence: CASSRRRNTEAFF. The CDR3, as DNA: TGTGCCAGCAGTCGGAGGCGGAACACTGAAGCTTTCTTT.

The chain recombines TRBV2 with TRBJ2-1, with 8 bases lining up with TRBD2. Germline V gives CDR1 SNHLY, CDR2 FYNNEI. J lost 6 bases, V lost 5 bases, and 9 bases had no gene match. The CDR3 covers 15 residues. Here the CDR3 DNA reads TGTGCCAGCAGTCGCGGGCTAGCGGGCATCAATGAGCAGTTCTTC. It translates to CASSRGLAGINEQFF.

V is TRBV7-9 and J is TRBJ1-6, with a tentative D call TRBD1 (6 bases). This CDR3 is built from 13 residues. Trimming removed 1 base from V and 10 bases from J, with 8 bases in between. CDR1 SEHNR and CDR2 FQNEAQ come from the germline V gene (reference sequence). The CDR3 DNA reads TGTGCCAGCAGCTTAGAGGGGGAATCACCCCTCCACTTT. This gives the protein CASSLEGESPLHF.

This sequence joins TRBV5-4 and TRBJ1-1; possibly TRBD1 for D (5 bases). CDR1 is SGHNT, CDR2 YYREEE, per germline (reference sequence). Trimming removed 4 bases at V and 0 bases at J, with 13 bases between. The CDR3 sequence is 15 residues long. CDR3: CASSPGGALNTEAFF. The CDR3 DNA is TGTGCCAGCAGCCCCGGGGGAGCGCTGAACACTGAAGCTTTCTTT. The whole variable domain, remainder taken from reference TRBV5-4 and TRBJ1-1, is ETGVTQSPTHLIKTRGQQVTLRCSSQSGHNTVSWYQQALGQGPQFIFQYYREEENGRGNFPPRFSGLQFPNYSSELNVNALELDDSALYLCASSPGGALNTEAFFGQGTRLTVV.

The chain links TRBV6-1 to TRBJ2-2; TRBD1 aligns across 7 bases. Germline-derived CDR1 and CDR2 are MNHNS and SASEGT. The length of the CDR3 is 14 residues. V trimming: 6 bases; J trimming: 6 bases; junction bases outside the gene matches: 7. CDR3 residues: CASSAEQGPGELFF. CDR3 in DNA: TGTGCCAGCAGCGCCGAACAGGGGCCCGGGGAGCTGTTTTTT.

This chain connects TRBV10-3 to TRBJ2-3; 11 bases agree with TRBD2. CDR3 length: 16 amino acids. Trimming cost V 3 bases and J 2 bases; bases outside gene matches: 4. Per germline, CDR1 ENHRY and CDR2 SYGVKD. CDR3 bases: TGTGCCATCAGTGAAACTAGCGGGAGCCCCACAGATACGCAGTATTTT. Encoded protein: CAISETSGSPTDTQYF.

V and J are TRBV6-6 and TRBJ2-3; 8 nucleotides agree with TRBD2. Germline trimming cut 6 bases from V and 4 bases from J; bases unmatched to any gene: 9. This CDR3 has 15 amino acids. From germline, CDR1 is MNHNY and CDR2 SVGAGI (reference sequence). CDR3 in amino acids: CASRARGGGADTQYF. The DNA of the CDR3 is TGTGCCAGCAGAGCCCGGGGGGGAGGGGCAGATACGCAGTATTTT.